This T cell receptor beta chain derives from a study of chemoradiotherapy in HPV16-positive cancers. This clone was recorded once. The antigen is unknown. Here immunoSEQ multiplex PCR was the method, and the copy in TCRdb shows in-frame clones only, minus some. The sample has tens of thousands of clones, approximately 91% seen once; the top ten hold 4% to 5%. General study points: HPV-specific T cells were functionally defined from only two HPV16-positive patients. For HPV16-positive patients, expanding HPV-responsive T cells associated with longer recurrence-free survival.

Here the sequenced sample was blood, taken from a patient who underwent chemoradiotherapy. The TCR was taken from a human donor with HPV-associated anogenital cancer.

The CDR3 nucleotides are TGTGCCAGCAGCTGGGGACAAGATGAAGCTTTCTTT. Translating it yields CASSWGQDEAFF. The chain employs TRBV5-6 and TRBJ1-1; tentative D call: TRBD1 (6 bases). Germline V gene data show CDR1 as SGHDT and CDR2 as YYEEEE. V was trimmed by 3 bases and J by 7 bases, leaving 10 bases between them. The CDR3 covers 12 residues.